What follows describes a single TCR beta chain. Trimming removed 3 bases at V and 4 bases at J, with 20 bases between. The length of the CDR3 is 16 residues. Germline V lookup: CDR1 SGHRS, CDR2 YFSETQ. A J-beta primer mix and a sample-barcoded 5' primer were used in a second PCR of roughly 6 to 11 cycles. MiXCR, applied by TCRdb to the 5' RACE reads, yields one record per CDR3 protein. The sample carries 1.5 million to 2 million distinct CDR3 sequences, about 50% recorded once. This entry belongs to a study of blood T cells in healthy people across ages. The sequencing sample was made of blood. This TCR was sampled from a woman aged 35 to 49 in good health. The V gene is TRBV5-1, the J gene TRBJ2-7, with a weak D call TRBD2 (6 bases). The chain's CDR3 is CASSSEPGPGGYEQYF. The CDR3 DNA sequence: TGCGCCAGCAGCTCGGAACCGGGACCAGGAGGGTACGAGCAGTACTTC.